A single sample is the source of the 12 T cell receptor beta chains below, sequenced in a study of blood T cell repertoires in COVID-19 (TCRdb year 2020). The method was the immunoSEQ multiplex PCR assay. The table was pulled from immuneACCESS by TCRdb, which kept in-frame rearrangements only. Such tables lose some clones; where checked, under half of the loss comes from unresolved V genes, and the rest has no known cause. Present in this sample are about 260,000 clones, 80% to 90% of which were seen just once. The ten largest clones add up to over 4% of the sample. The material sequenced was PBMCs or T cells enriched from blood (not recorded which). These receptor sequences come from a man aged 25-45 years with acute COVID-19.

J is TRBJ1-4 and V is TRBV14; 7 bases are shared with TRBD1. The germline V gene encodes CDR1 SGHDN and CDR2 FVKESK. This CDR3 comprises 15 residues. The V gene end was trimmed by 0 bases and the J gene end by 8 bases; junction bases not matched to a gene: 6. The CDR3: CASSQEGTAIEKLFF. The CDR3 region has the DNA TGTGCCAGCAGCCAAGAGGGGACAGCAATCGAAAAACTGTTTTTT.

The rearrangement links TRBV2 to TRBJ2-3; weak D call: TRBD1 (6 bases). Trimming stripped 3 bases from V and 2 bases from J, with 15 bases between. The CDR3 spans 16 residues. CDR1 and CDR2 (germline): SNHLY, FYNNEI. CDR3 loop: CASSETDRRLTDTQYF. The CDR3 DNA reads as TGTGCCAGCAGTGAGACGGACAGACGACTCACAGATACGCAGTATTTT.

A remark on this clone: Germline and junction disagree at one end, which may indicate a read error. The chain carries TRBV5-1 and TRBJ2-3; D possibly uses TRBD1 or TRBD2 (5 bases each). The germline V gene encodes CDR1 SGHRS and CDR2 YFSETQ. CDR3 length: 14 residues. For the CDR3, the DNA is TGTGCCAGCAGGGAGCGGCAAAGCACAGATACGCAGTATTTT. Amino acid sequence: CASRERQSTDTQYF. The complete variable domain, with remaining parts taken from reference TRBV5-1 and TRBJ2-3, reads KAGVTQTPRYLIKTRGQQVTLSCSPISGHRSVSWYQQTPGQGLQFLFEYFSETQRNKGNFPGRFSGRQFSNSRSEMNVSTLELGDSALYLCASRERQSTDTQYFGPGTRLTVL.

The CDR3 is CASSTSGLAGVREQFF. CDR3 nucleotides: TGTGCCAGCAGCACAAGCGGACTAGCGGGAGTTAGGGAGCAGTTCTTC. J is TRBJ2-1 and V is TRBV7-3, with TRBD2 matching 13 bases. Trimming removed 5 bases from V and 10 bases from J; junction bases left unmatched: 11. CDR3 length: 16 residues. Germline V gives CDR1 SGHTA, CDR2 FQGTGA.

V and J are TRBV6-5 and TRBJ2-7; D is unresolved. Germline loops: CDR1 MNHEY, CDR2 SVGAGI. This CDR3 region has 12 residues. V was clipped by 5 bases and J by 2 bases, with 7 bases between them. The CDR3 DNA sequence: TGTGCCAGCAGTCCCCCAACCTACGAGCAGTACGTC. Its translation is CASSPPTYEQYV.

The CDR3 loop is CASSPGTGVSEAFF. As DNA, the CDR3 is TGCGCCAGCAGTCCTGGGACAGGGGTCTCCGAAGCTTTCTTT. The chain recombines TRBV10-1 with TRBJ1-1; TRBD1 agrees at 10 bases. The CDR3 is 14 amino acids. The germline V gene encodes CDR1 WNHNN and CDR2 SYGVQD (reference sequence). With V trimmed by 5 bases and J by 8 bases, 8 bases remained unmatched.

V usage is TRBV7-2 and J usage is TRBJ2-7; D might be TRBD1 (6 bases). This CDR3 has 15 amino acids. Per germline, CDR1 SGHTA and CDR2 FQGNSA. V lost 1 base and J 2 bases, leaving 12 bases between the germline ends. The CDR3 protein is CASSLVGTQTYEQYV. Here the CDR3 DNA reads TGTGCCAGCAGCTTAGTAGGGACACAAACCTACGAGCAGTACGTC.

The chain couples TRBV6-2 or TRBV6-3 to TRBJ1-1, with D maybe TRBD1 (6 bases). The CDR3 contains 15 residues. The germline V gene has CDR1 MNHEY and CDR2 SVGEGT. V lost 5 bases, J lost 5 bases, and 18 bases lay in between. This CDR3 is CASSPRGWGWTEAFF. The CDR3 DNA sequence: TGTGCCAGCAGTCCCAGGGGATGGGGTTGGACTGAAGCTTTCTTT.

The chain carries TRBV6-1 and TRBJ2-7; 10 bases map to TRBD1. J gave up 10 bases and V 1 base, and 7 bases lay outside the gene matches. This CDR3 is 14 amino acids long. Germline V gene sequence: CDR1 MNHNS, CDR2 SASEGT. Here the CDR3 reads CASSEVGTGVLQYV. The CDR3 DNA follows: TGTGCCAGCAGTGAAGTCGGGACAGGGGTTCTCCAGTACGTC.

This rearrangement joins TRBV6-6 to TRBJ2-7; 10 positions agree with TRBD2. Germline values: CDR1 MNHNY, CDR2 SVGAGI (reference sequence). Trimming at V came to 6 bases and at J to 4 bases, leaving 9 bases not matched to a gene. The CDR3 length is 15 residues. CDR3 bases: TGTGCCAGCAGATCATCTAGCGGGAGCATGTACGAGCAGTACGTC. Its translation is CASRSSSGSMYEQYV.

This clone was counted between two and nine times. The chain joins TRBV19 to TRBJ2-1; D not resolved. V was pared by 3 bases and J by 2 bases, with 11 bases between. The CDR3 runs to 15 residues. CDR1 and CDR2 (germline): LNHDA, SQIVND (reference sequence). For the CDR3, the DNA is TGTGCCAGTAGTATTGCGTTTGGAGCCTACAATGAGCAGTTCTTC. Amino acids: CASSIAFGAYNEQFF.

The genes are TRBV2 and TRBJ1-2; TRBD1 agrees at 7 bases. CDR3 length: 13 residues. The germline V gene encodes CDR1 SNHLY and CDR2 FYNNEI. Trimming took 4 bases from V and 3 from J; bases not matched to a gene: 2. CDR3 amino acids: CASSAGQDYGYTF. The CDR3 DNA sequence: TGTGCCAGCAGTGCAGGACAGGACTATGGCTACACCTTC.